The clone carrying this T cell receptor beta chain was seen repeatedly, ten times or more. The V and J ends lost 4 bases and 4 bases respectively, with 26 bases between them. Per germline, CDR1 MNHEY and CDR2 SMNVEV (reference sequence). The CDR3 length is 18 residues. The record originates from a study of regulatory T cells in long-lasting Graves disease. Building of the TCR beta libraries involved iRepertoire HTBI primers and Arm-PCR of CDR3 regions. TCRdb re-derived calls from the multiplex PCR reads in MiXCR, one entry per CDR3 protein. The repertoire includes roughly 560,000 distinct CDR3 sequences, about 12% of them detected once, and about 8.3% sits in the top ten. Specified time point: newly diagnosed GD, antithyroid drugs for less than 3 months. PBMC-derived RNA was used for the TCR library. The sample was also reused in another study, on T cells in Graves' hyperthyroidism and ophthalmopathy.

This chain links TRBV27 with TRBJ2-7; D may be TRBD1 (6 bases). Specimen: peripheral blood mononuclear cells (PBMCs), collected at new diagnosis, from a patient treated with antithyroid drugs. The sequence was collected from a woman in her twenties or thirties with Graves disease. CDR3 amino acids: CASSYQRDIPPHGYEQYF. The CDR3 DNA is TGTGCCAGCAGTTACCAGAGGGACATCCCACCCCACGGTTACGAGCAGTACTTC.